The 29 T cell receptor beta chains presented below share a single source sample, sequenced in a study of cytomegalovirus exposure and HLA in healthy donors. PCR amplification relied on 60 Vbeta primers (plus 13 Jbeta primers). Here immunoSEQ multiplex PCR was the method, and the copy in TCRdb shows in-frame clones only, minus some. The sample yields a few hundred thousand clones, approximately 79% seen once. Sequencing was carried out using PBMCs. The receptors were gathered from a girl under 10 years old in good health and CMV-seronegative.

The rearrangement uses TRBV5-4 and TRBJ1-3; TRBD1 aligns across 8 bases. The CDR3 totals 14 residues. After removal of 3 bases from V and 3 bases from J, the junction contained 2 bases not matched to a gene. Germline CDR1 and CDR2: SGHNT and YYREEE (reference sequence). The CDR3 here is CASSYDRGGNTIYF. The CDR3 coding sequence is TGTGCCAGCAGCTACGACAGGGGTGGAAACACCATATATTTT.

The gene calls are TRBV5-1 and TRBJ1-6, with 7 positions matching TRBD1. The V gene's germline CDR1 is SGHRS and CDR2 YFSETQ. The CDR3 sequence is 21 residues long. Trimming took 2 bases from V and 0 from J; bases not matched to a gene: 17. The CDR3 reads CASSFAPRQGLSSSYNSPLHF. CDR3 DNA sequence: TGCGCCAGCAGCTTCGCCCCGAGACAGGGACTTTCTAGCTCCTATAATTCACCCCTCCACTTT.

This chain uses TRBV7-3 with TRBJ1-6; the D gene is possibly TRBD1 (5 bases). This CDR3 has 17 residues. V was trimmed by 4 bases and J by 0 bases, leaving 13 bases between them. Per the germline V gene, CDR1 is SGHTA and CDR2 is FQGTGA. CDR3 sequence: CASSSRGRSSYNSPLHF. For the CDR3, the DNA is TGTGCCAGCAGCTCTAGGGGCAGGAGCTCCTATAATTCACCCCTCCACTTT.

J is TRBJ2-1 and V is TRBV9, with TRBD2 identical over 12 bases. The CDR3 runs to 16 residues. Trimming cost V 0 bases and J 7 bases; bases outside gene matches: 5. The germline CDR1 and CDR2 sequences are SGDLS and YYNGEE. The CDR3 bases are TGTGCCAGCAGCGTAGCTAGCGGGAGGGCTTGGAATGAGCAGTTCTTC. It specifies CASSVASGRAWNEQFF. Using reference TRBV9 and TRBJ2-1 for the parts outside the CDR3, the full variable domain is DSGVTQTPKHLITATGQRVTLRCSPRSGDLSVYWYQQSLDQGLQFLIQYYNGEERAKGNILERFSAQQFPDLHSELNLSSLELGDSALYFCASSVASGRAWNEQFFGPGTRLTVL.

J is TRBJ1-6 and V is TRBV2; D gene ambiguous. Trimming took 4 bases from V and 4 from J, leaving 11 bases between them. Germline lookup yields CDR1 SNHLY and CDR2 FYNNEI. CDR3 length equals 15 residues. The CDR3 sequence: CASSGQAGYNSPLHF. As DNA, the CDR3 is TGTGCCAGCAGTGGCCAGGCGGGGTATAATTCACCCCTCCACTTT.

This rearrangement joins TRBV30 to TRBJ2-7; D perhaps matches TRBD2 (6 bases). Germline V gene sequence: CDR1 GTSNPN, CDR2 SVGIG (reference sequence). The CDR3 loop spans 14 amino acids. Deletions cut 1 base from V and 0 bases from J, with 10 bases between. In DNA, the CDR3 is TGTGCCTGGAGTGGGAGGGTTGTCTCCTACGAGCAGTACTTC. Translating it yields CAWSGRVVSYEQYF.

V and J are TRBV7-9 and TRBJ1-1; D perhaps matches TRBD1 (6 bases). CDR3 length: 14 amino acids. Looked up from germline, CDR1 is SEHNR and CDR2 is FQNEAQ (reference sequence). V was shortened by 4 bases and J by 4 bases, with 13 bases between the two germline ends. CDR3 in DNA: TGTGCCAGCAGCTCCCCCTTAGGGGGCACTGAAGCTTTCTTT. This sequence encodes CASSSPLGGTEAFF.

The chain has TRBV27 and TRBJ1-6, with TRBD1 matching over 9 bases. Trimming at V came to 6 bases and at J to 5 bases, leaving 8 bases not matched to a gene. Germline V CDR1 and CDR2: MNHEY, SMNVEV (reference sequence). The CDR3 totals 16 residues. The CDR3 nucleotides are TGTGCCAGCAGCTCGGGACAGGGTAAAAATAATTCACCCCTCCACTTT. Amino acid sequence: CASSSGQGKNNSPLHF.

CDR3 sequence reads: CASSQTTQETQYF. The CDR3 DNA sequence: TGTGCCAGCAGTCAGACTACTCAAGAGACCCAGTACTTC. The chain is built from TRBV6-6 and TRBJ2-5; D may be TRBD2 (5 bases). CDR3 length: 13 amino acids. The germline V gene has CDR1 MNHNY and CDR2 SVGAGI (reference sequence). The V and J ends lost 5 bases and 2 bases respectively, with 9 bases between them.

The chain links TRBV5-1 to TRBJ1-2; 7 nucleotides align to TRBD1. Trimming removed 7 bases from V and 5 bases from J; junction bases left unmatched: 5. Germline lookup yields CDR1 SGHRS and CDR2 YFSETQ. This CDR3 is built from 12 residues. The CDR3 bases are TGCGCCAGCTCTACAGGGGCGTATGGCTACACCTTC. It translates to CASSTGAYGYTF.

V usage is TRBV27 and J usage is TRBJ2-1, with 10 bases fitting TRBD1. The CDR3 spans 12 residues. J lost 7 bases, V lost 10 bases, and 4 bases had no gene match. Germline V gene sequence: CDR1 MNHEY, CDR2 SMNVEV (reference sequence). Here the CDR3 DNA reads TGTGCCACCGCGGACAGGGGGAATGAGCAGTTCTTC. Its translation: CATADRGNEQFF.

This clone was seen more than once but under ten times. This chain connects TRBV30 to TRBJ1-2; 7 positions match TRBD1. The CDR3 sequence is 13 residues long. The V gene end was trimmed by 3 bases and the J gene end by 4 bases; junction bases not matched to a gene: 5. Germline V gives CDR1 GTSNPN, CDR2 SVGIG (reference sequence). CDR3 coding DNA: TGTGCCTGGAGATCCCAGGGGGGCTATGGCTACACCTTC. Its protein is CAWRSQGGYGYTF.

The rearrangement links TRBV6-5 to TRBJ2-7, with 8 bases fitting TRBD1. This CDR3 contains 14 residues. CDR1 MNHEY and CDR2 SVGAGI come from the germline V gene. J lost 6 bases, V lost 2 bases, and 6 bases had no gene match. The CDR3 spells CASSYGQGAAEQYF. The CDR3, as DNA: TGTGCCAGCAGTTACGGGCAGGGGGCCGCCGAGCAGTACTTC.

V is TRBV4-1 and J is TRBJ2-7, with 10 bases lining up with TRBD1. This CDR3 is built from 16 residues. V trimming: 3 bases; J trimming: 6 bases; junction bases outside the gene matches: 11. The germline gives CDR1 MGHRA, CDR2 YSYEKL. The chain's CDR3 is CASSHLSGTGVGEQYF. CDR3 nucleotides: TGCGCCAGCAGCCACCTCAGTGGGACAGGGGTTGGCGAGCAGTACTTC.

The chain has TRBV5-4 and TRBJ2-1; 8 positions match TRBD1. This CDR3 comprises 17 residues. The germline CDR1 and CDR2 sequences are SGHNT and YYREEE (reference sequence). Germline trimming cut 2 bases from V and 6 bases from J; bases unmatched to any gene: 13. CDR3 protein: CASSFQGARGRGNEQFF. The CDR3, as DNA: TGTGCCAGCAGCTTCCAGGGGGCCAGGGGCAGGGGCAATGAGCAGTTCTTC.

Worth noting for this clone: An end of the junction does not agree with germline; a read error may underlie this. The chain recombines TRBV2 with TRBJ2-7; D not resolved. The CDR3 extends over 12 amino acids. Germline CDR1 reads SNHLY; CDR2 reads FYNNEI. This CDR3 is CASTPDSYEQCF. As DNA, the CDR3 is TGTGCCAGCACCCCAGACTCCTACGAGCAGTGCTTC.

The chain employs TRBV2 and TRBJ1-2; D is undetermined. The V gene lost 6 bases and the J gene lost 5 bases, with 16 bases spanning the gap. CDR1 is SNHLY and CDR2 is FYNNEI in the germline V gene. The CDR3 consists of 14 residues. The CDR3 is CASRPNGLRYGYTF. The CDR3, as DNA: TGTGCCAGCAGACCGAATGGCCTGAGGTATGGCTACACCTTC.

The rearrangement joins TRBV25-1 to TRBJ2-3; weak D call: TRBD2 (6 bases). This CDR3 has 15 amino acids. From germline, CDR1 is MGHDK and CDR2 SYGVNS. V dropped 0 bases and J dropped 1 base, with 8 bases sitting between them. CDR3 coding DNA: TGTGCCAGCAGTGAATATGGGACTGGCACAGATACGCAGTATTTT. Protein product: CASSEYGTGTDTQYF.

The chain recombines TRBV28 with TRBJ1-6; the match to TRBD1 covers 12 bases. In germline, CDR1 is MDHEN, CDR2 SYDVKM. The CDR3 sequence is 16 residues long. After removal of 5 bases from V and 7 bases from J, the junction contained 6 bases not matched to a gene. CDR3 sequence (DNA): TGTGCCAGCAGTCCGGGGACAGGGGGCAAGAATTCACCCCTCCACTTT. This translates into CASSPGTGGKNSPLHF.

V and J are TRBV6-6 and TRBJ1-2; a possible D gene is TRBD1 (6 bases). This CDR3 has 16 amino acids. V was pared by 5 bases and J by 8 bases, with 24 bases between. Germline V CDR1 and CDR2: MNHNY, SVGAGI (reference sequence). This CDR3 reads CASSLIEGVVLEGYTF. CDR3 DNA sequence: TGTGCCAGCAGTCTCATAGAGGGGGTCGTCCTGGAAGGCTACACCTTC.

This rearrangement joins TRBV15 to TRBJ2-3; 7 positions agree with TRBD1. Germline assignment: CDR1 LNHNV and CDR2 YYDKDF (reference sequence). This CDR3 comprises 14 residues. The trim removed 5 bases at V and 2 bases at J, leaving 4 bases unmatched. The CDR3 DNA is TGTGCCACCAGCCCGACAGGGATCACAGATACGCAGTATTTT. This encodes CATSPTGITDTQYF.

The chain recombines TRBV5-4 with TRBJ1-1; no reliable D call. In germline, CDR1 is SGHNT, CDR2 YYREEE (reference sequence). The V gene lost 3 bases and the J gene lost 6 bases, with 9 bases spanning the gap. The CDR3 spans 12 residues. CDR3 in DNA: TGTGCCAGCAGCTCGGGTAGGTCTGAAGCTTTCTTT. This codes for CASSSGRSEAFF.

V gene TRBV19 combines with J gene TRBJ1-2, with TRBD1 identical over 9 bases. J gave up 4 bases and V 5 bases, and 11 bases lay outside the gene matches. CDR1 is LNHDA, CDR2 SQIVND, per germline (reference sequence). The CDR3 contains 16 residues. This CDR3 is CASSSMDRGFVYGYTF. CDR3 sequence (DNA): TGTGCCAGTAGTTCGATGGACAGGGGCTTCGTCTATGGCTACACCTTC.

The J gene is TRBJ2-7, the V gene TRBV5-1, with 7 bases aligning to TRBD1. Trimming removed 5 bases from V and 2 bases from J; junction bases left unmatched: 7. The CDR3 loop spans 14 amino acids. CDR1 and CDR2 (germline): SGHRS, YFSETQ. The chain's CDR3 is CASRRTTGPYEQYF. For the CDR3, the DNA is TGCGCCAGCAGACGAACGACAGGGCCCTACGAGCAGTACTTC.

On this clone itself: The same CDR3 also results from other DNA sequences found in this sample. This chain links TRBV27 with TRBJ1-5, with D tentatively TRBD1 (6 bases). Between the trimmed V and J ends, which lost 3 bases and 3 bases, there was a span of 9 bases. The CDR3 is 14 residues long. In germline, CDR1 is MNHEY, CDR2 SMNVEV (reference sequence). The CDR3 DNA follows: TGTGCCAGCAGTTTGACAGGTCCCAATCAGCCCCAGCATTTT. The encoded protein is CASSLTGPNQPQHF.

The rearrangement links TRBV19 to TRBJ2-1; D is uncertain. The CDR3 spans 13 residues. Germline values: CDR1 LNHDA, CDR2 SQIVND (reference sequence). V shed 3 bases and J shed 9 bases, with 12 bases lying between them. The CDR3 nucleotides read TGTGCCAGTAGTATTAGAGGAGTCGGTGAGCAGTTCTTC. Its translation: CASSIRGVGEQFF.

V is TRBV5-1 and J is TRBJ1-5; D perhaps matches TRBD1 (6 bases). Between the trimmed V and J ends, which lost 4 bases and 15 bases, there was a span of 14 bases. The CDR3 length is 11 residues. Germline CDR1 is SGHRS and CDR2 is YFSETQ. The CDR3 here is CASSGMGTRHF. CDR3 coding DNA: TGCGCCAGCAGCGGCATGGGGACACGGCATTTT.

The V gene is TRBV4-1, the J gene TRBJ1-1; D ambiguous. Trimming took 4 bases from V and 4 from J, leaving 13 bases between them. The CDR3 has 14 residues. Germline CDR1 MGHRA, CDR2 YSYEKL. The CDR3 coding sequence is TGCGCCAGCAGCCGAGATGTAGTATCCACTGAAGCTTTCTTT. This sequence encodes CASSRDVVSTEAFF.

This clone occurred once. This rearrangement joins TRBV4-2 to TRBJ2-1; 8 bases are shared with TRBD2. After removal of 0 bases from V and 3 bases from J, the junction contained 1 base not matched to a gene. Per germline, CDR1 LGHNA and CDR2 YNFKEQ. The CDR3 loop spans 15 amino acids. The CDR3 loop is CASSQEGTSYNEQFF. The CDR3 bases are TGTGCCAGCAGCCAAGAAGGGACTAGCTACAATGAGCAGTTCTTC.